Reported below is one TCR beta chain. Its target is unknown. The donors comprised healthy bone marrow donors. Unmatched junction bases numbered 3, after V lost 6 bases and J lost 4 bases. The CDR3 totals 14 residues. Germline CDR1 reads SQVTM; CDR2 reads ANQGSEA. The PCR had 60 Vbeta and 13 Jbeta primers. Sequencing was performed with immunoSEQ multiplex PCR; in TCRdb, only in-frame clones are kept and a portion is missing. The sample consists of 120,000 to 150,000 clones, approximately 73% of them appearing once. These data come from a study of cytomegalovirus exposure and HLA in healthy donors. Notes on the study in general: When a later analysis was performed, an Asian-associated ancestry cluster reportedly had fewer N-insertions than the approximately 680-donor mean. When analyzed later, a missense DCLRE1C variant was found to be linked to TCR beta V- and J-gene trimming.

The sequence came from a woman aged 18 to 35 in good health and CMV-seronegative. The sequencing input was PBMCs. J is TRBJ2-3 and V is TRBV29-1, with 14 bases that match TRBD2. The CDR3 bases are TGCAGCGTGACTAGCGGGAGGGCCGCAGATACGCAGTATTTT. Its translation: CSVTSGRAADTQYF.